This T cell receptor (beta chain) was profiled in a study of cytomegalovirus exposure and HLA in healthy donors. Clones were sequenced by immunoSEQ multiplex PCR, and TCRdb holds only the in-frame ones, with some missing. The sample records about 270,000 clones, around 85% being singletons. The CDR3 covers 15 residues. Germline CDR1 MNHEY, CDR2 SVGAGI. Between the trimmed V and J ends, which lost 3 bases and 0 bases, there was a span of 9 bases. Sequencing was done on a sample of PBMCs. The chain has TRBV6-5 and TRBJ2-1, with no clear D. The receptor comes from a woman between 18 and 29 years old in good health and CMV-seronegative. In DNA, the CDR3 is TGTGCCAGCAGTTATCGCGGAAACTCCTACAATGAGCAGTTCTTC. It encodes CASSYRGNSYNEQFF.